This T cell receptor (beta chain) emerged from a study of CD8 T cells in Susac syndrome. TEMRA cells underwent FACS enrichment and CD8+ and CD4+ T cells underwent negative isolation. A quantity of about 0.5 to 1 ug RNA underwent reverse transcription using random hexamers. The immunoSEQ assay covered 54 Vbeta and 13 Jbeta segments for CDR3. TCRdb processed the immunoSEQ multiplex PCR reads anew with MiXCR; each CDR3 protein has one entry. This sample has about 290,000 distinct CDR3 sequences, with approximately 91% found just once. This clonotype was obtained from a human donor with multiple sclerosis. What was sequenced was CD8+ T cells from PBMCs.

CDR3 in DNA: TGTGCCAGCAGCCTGGGGCGGTTGGAAGCTTTCTTT. It is translated as CASSLGRLEAFF. The J gene is TRBJ1-1, the V gene TRBV13, with D possibly being TRBD1 (5 bases). CDR3 length: 12 amino acids. Trimming left V 5 bases short and J 8 bases short, with 12 bases between. Germline CDR1 PRHDT, CDR2 FYEKMQ (reference sequence). The complete variable domain, with remaining parts taken from reference TRBV13 and TRBJ1-1, reads AAGVIQSPRHLIKEKRETATLKCYPIPRHDTVYWYQQGPGQDPQFLISFYEKMQSDKGSIPDRFSAQQFSDYHSELNMSSLELGDSALYFCASSLGRLEAFFGQGTRLTVV.